Included here is one T cell receptor beta chain sequence, with context. PCR amplification relied on 60 Vbeta primers (plus 13 Jbeta primers). Clones were sequenced by immunoSEQ multiplex PCR, and TCRdb holds only the in-frame ones, with some missing. Of 120,000 or so clones listed, approximately 67% are singletons. This sample was taken from a study of cytomegalovirus exposure and HLA in healthy donors. This receptor was identified in a man aged 18-30 years in good health and CMV-seronegative. The sequenced sample was PBMCs.

CDR3: CASSPFTLGNTIYF. The CDR3 bases are TGTGCCAGCAGCCCATTTACTCTTGGAAACACCATATATTTT. This chain connects TRBV6-5 to TRBJ1-3; no firm D call. The CDR3 loop spans 14 amino acids. The ends were cut back, 6 bases at V and 3 bases at J, with 12 bases in the middle. Looked up from germline, CDR1 is MNHEY and CDR2 is SVGAGI.